This T cell receptor (beta chain) was documented in a study of cytomegalovirus exposure and HLA in healthy donors. In the study overall: From about 179 million T cells, an earlier analysis saw around 120 million unique TCR beta sequences. An early data release held 79 million or so unique TCRs from HLA-typed donors. General study results and limits: TCR sequences were mostly rare, though some public TCRs occurred in many donors. Confirmation was obtained in vitro that a few CMV-associated chains are specific for CMV antigens.

Comments on this clone: Its antigen is not identified.

The PCR was carried out with 60 Vbeta primers and 13 Jbeta primers. This table comes from immunoSEQ multiplex PCR, and its TCRdb copy is limited to in-frame clones, with some not included. Counted here are tens of thousands of clones, just over 75% occurring once; the ten biggest clones make up roughly 0.6%. Germline values: CDR1 MNHEY, CDR2 SVGAGI. The CDR3 spans 13 residues. Trimming left V 7 bases short and J 7 bases short, with 14 bases between. The sequence came from a young man in good health and CMV-seronegative. The material sequenced was PBMCs. V gene TRBV6-5 combines with J gene TRBJ2-1; a possible D gene is TRBD2 (5 bases). Here the CDR3 DNA reads TGTGCCAGCACTCCCGCGGGTTTGAATGAGCAGTTCTTC. Translation: CASTPAGLNEQFF.